This T cell receptor (beta chain) derives from a study of T cell repertoires in cytomegalovirus infection. Study overall: CMV infection and matching HLA type were both indicated by public TCR beta signatures.

There are many counts of this clonotype. What it binds is not known. Regarding the study as a whole: Cumulative frequency (of public TCR beta family members) identified carriers of CMV plus the relevant HLA. CMV-specific TCR beta clonotypes restricted by HLA-C were the ones dominating the ex vivo response.

TCRdb analysed the reads with MiXCR anew, one entry per CDR3 protein. This sample has hundreds of thousands of distinct CDR3 sequences; roughly 6.5% occur once, and the top ten carry about 6.5%. The V and J ends lost 1 base and 0 bases, in that order; junction bases with no gene match: 0. From germline, CDR1 is GTSNPN and CDR2 SVGIG (reference sequence). The CDR3 is made up of 14 amino acids. The clonotype was recovered from a human donor in good health (CMV status not recorded). Some clones in this sample may be carry-over from other donors' samples. The sequenced sample was PBMCs. The chain couples TRBV30 to TRBJ2-1; 7 nucleotides align to TRBD1. In DNA form, the CDR3 reads TGTGCCTGGAGTGCAGGGGGCTCCTACAATGAGCAGTTCTTC. Its protein is CAWSAGGSYNEQFF.